The present entry profiles one TCR beta chain with its context. This clone has just one count. The antigen this receptor binds is unknown. It has no much larger one-base neighbor in the sample; base qualities were not kept. The data belong to a study of a mutant IDH1 vaccine in newly diagnosed glioma (dated by TCRdb to the early 2020s). Regarding the complete study: The 30 to 40 treated patients were approximately 60% male and roughly 40% female, with a mean age of roughly 40 years. Peripheral blood was drawn at six visits: V03 (baseline), V05, V07, V10, V12 and V13. Prior to enrollment, patients had been given standard therapy consisting of radiotherapy alone, temozolomide alone, or radiochemotherapy with temozolomide, with the combination given to most patients. For exploratory analyses, longitudinal TCRB deep sequencing was carried out in roughly 23 treated patients wherever samples were available.

The protocol used for the library was the immunoSEQ multiplex PCR assay. The hsTCRB Kit was used according to the manufacturer's protocol to amplify rearranged TCR beta chain sequences. An Illumina MiSeq was used to sequence the TCRB libraries. On the authors' methods: The proprietary platform of the kit vendor was used for demultiplexing, trimming and gene mapping. This immuneACCESS table, as held by TCRdb, lists in-frame sequences with V and J called but not all clones. Of the missing ones, under half trace to an unresolved V gene in checked studies; the others have no known cause. Clone size and the V and J calls come from that table; the DNA yielded D and trimming. The sample table lists 23,000 or so clones, 93% of them with a count of one. The top ten hold 1% to 1.5% of the sample. Points the paper makes about the study in general: Pseudoprogression seemed to be unrelated to changes in the top peripheral T cell clonotypes found by TCRB sequencing. Vaccine-induced immune responses across multiple MHC alleles were detected in 93.3% of patients. The authors stated that sample limitations prevented analyses of patient blood samples from being reproduced. Availability determined which PBMC samples were chosen for TCRB deep sequencing.

Counted from cysteine to phenylalanine, this CDR3 has 17 amino acids. The CDR3 DNA has 51 bases and is translated from base 1. Germline trimming amounts to 4 bases on V and 4 bases on J, with 10 as the count of junction bases outside the gene matches. CDR1 and CDR2, looked up from the germline V gene, are SGHRS and YFSETQ. Interpreted using the paper, the time point label stands for: baseline, week 1 (first vaccination visit). The treatment or condition label here, explained by the study, means: pre-vaccination baseline after standard-of-care therapy. All donors had newly diagnosed IDH1-mutant astrocytomas of WHO grade 3 or 4 that showed loss of nuclear ATRX. The samples were drawn from NOA16, a multicentre, single-arm, open-label phase I trial in Germany that tested a mutant IDH1 peptide vaccine in humans for the first time. Visit V03 blood draws served as the baseline sample for immunogenicity testing. Genomic DNA for TCRB sequencing was isolated from EDTA blood with the DNeasy Blood and Tissue Kit.

The sample here was PBMCs, taken from a glioma patient treated with radiotherapy, temozolomide or both. The TCR comes from a man between 35 and 55 years old with glioma. Recombination joined TRBV5-1 with TRBJ2-1, with 11 central nucleotides matching TRBD2. Here the CDR3 is given as CASSPDWTSGRYNEQFF. The sequenced DNA is TGCGCCAGCAGCCCTGACTGGACTAGCGGGCGTTACAATGAGCAGTTCTTC.